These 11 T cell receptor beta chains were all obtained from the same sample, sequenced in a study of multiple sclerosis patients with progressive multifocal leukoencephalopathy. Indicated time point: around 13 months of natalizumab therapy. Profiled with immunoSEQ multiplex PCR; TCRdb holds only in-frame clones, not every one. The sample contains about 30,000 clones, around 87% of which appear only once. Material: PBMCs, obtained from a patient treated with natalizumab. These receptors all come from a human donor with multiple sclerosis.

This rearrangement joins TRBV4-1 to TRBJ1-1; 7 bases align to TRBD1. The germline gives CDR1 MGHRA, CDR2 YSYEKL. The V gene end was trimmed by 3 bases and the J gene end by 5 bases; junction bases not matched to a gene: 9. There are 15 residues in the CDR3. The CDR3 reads CASSHTPTGETEAFF. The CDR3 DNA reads TGCGCCAGCAGCCATACTCCTACAGGGGAGACTGAAGCTTTCTTT.

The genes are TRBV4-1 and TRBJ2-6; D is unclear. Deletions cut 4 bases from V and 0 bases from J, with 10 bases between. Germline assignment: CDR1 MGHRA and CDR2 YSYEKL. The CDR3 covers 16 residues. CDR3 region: CASSPTPSSGANVLTF. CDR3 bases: TGCGCCAGCAGCCCTACACCCAGCTCTGGGGCCAACGTCCTGACTTTC.

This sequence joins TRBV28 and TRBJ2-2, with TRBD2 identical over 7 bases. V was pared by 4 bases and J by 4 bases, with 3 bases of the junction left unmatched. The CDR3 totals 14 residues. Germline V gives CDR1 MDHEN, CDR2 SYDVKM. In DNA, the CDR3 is TGTGCCAGCAGTTGGACTAGGGTCACCGGGGAGCTGTTTTTT. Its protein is CASSWTRVTGELFF.

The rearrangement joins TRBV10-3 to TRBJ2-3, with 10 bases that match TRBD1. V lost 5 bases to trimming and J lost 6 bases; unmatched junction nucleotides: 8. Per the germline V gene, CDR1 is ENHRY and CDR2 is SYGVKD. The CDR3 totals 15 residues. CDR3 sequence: CAISYNDRGLDTQYF. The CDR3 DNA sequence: TGTGCCATCAGTTACAATGACAGGGGGCTGGATACGCAGTATTTT.

For the CDR3, the DNA is TGTGCCAGCAGCCGATACCAACCAGACAGGGGACATGGCTACACCTTC. This gives the protein CASSRYQPDRGHGYTF. The rearrangement uses TRBV11-2 and TRBJ1-2, with TRBD1 identical over 8 bases. Per the germline V gene, CDR1 is SGHAT and CDR2 is FQNNGV. V gave up 5 bases and J gave up 6 bases; unmatched junction bases: 14. The CDR3 spans 16 residues.

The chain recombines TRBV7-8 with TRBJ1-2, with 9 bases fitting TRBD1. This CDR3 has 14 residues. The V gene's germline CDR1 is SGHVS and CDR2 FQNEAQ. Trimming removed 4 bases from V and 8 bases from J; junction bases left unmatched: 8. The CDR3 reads CASSSAGTGTGYTF. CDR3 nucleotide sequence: TGTGCCAGCAGCTCCGCCGGGACAGGGACCGGCTACACCTTC.

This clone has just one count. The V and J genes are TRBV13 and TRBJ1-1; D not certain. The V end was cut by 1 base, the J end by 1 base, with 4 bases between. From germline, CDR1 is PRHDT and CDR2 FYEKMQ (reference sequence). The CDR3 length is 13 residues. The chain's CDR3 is CASSLAANTEAFF. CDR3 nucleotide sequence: TGTGCCAGCAGCTTAGCCGCGAACACTGAAGCTTTCTTT.

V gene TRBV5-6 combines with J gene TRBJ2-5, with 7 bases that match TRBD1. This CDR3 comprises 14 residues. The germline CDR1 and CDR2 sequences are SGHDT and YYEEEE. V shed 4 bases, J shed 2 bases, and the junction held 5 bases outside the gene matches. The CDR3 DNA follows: TGTGCCAGCAGCACGGACAGGTTTCAAGAGACCCAGTACTTC. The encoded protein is CASSTDRFQETQYF.

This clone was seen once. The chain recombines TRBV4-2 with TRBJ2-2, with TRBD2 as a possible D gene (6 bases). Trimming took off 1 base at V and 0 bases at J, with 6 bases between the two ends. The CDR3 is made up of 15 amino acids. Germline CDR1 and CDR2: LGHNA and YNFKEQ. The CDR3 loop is CASSQGLANTGELFF. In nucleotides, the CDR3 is TGTGCCAGCAGCCAAGGACTAGCGAACACCGGGGAGCTGTTTTTT.

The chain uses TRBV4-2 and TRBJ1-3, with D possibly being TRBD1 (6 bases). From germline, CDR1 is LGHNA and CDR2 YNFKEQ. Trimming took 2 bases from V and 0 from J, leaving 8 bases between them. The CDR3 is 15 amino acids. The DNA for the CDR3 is TGTGCCAGCAGCCAAACAGGGACCTCTGGAAACACCATATATTTT. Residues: CASSQTGTSGNTIYF.

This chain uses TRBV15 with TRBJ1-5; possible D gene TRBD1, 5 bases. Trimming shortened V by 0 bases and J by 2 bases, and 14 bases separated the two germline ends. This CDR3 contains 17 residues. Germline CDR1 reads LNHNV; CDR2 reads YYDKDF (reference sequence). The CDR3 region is CATSRDLGGGGNQPQHF. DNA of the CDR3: TGTGCCACCAGCAGAGATCTGGGGGGGGGTGGCAATCAGCCCCAGCATTTT.